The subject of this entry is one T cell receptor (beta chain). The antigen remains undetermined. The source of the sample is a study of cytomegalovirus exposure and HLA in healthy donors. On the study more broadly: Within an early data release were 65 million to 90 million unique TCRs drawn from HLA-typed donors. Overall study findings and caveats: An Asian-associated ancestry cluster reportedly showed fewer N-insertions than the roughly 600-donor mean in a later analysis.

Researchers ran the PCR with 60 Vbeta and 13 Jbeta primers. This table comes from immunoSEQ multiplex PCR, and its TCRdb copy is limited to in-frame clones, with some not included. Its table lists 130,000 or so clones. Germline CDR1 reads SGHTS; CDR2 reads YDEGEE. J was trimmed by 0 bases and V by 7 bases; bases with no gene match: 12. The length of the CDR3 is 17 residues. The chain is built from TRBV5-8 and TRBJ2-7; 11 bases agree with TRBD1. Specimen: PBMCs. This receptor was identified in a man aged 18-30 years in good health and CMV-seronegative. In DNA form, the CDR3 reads TGTGCCAGCGGACTGGACAGGGGGCCCCGATACTCCTACGAGCAGTACTTC. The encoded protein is CASGLDRGPRYSYEQYF. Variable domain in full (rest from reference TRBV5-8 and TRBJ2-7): EAGVTQSPTHLIKTRGQQATLRCSPISGHTSVYWYQQALGLGLQFLLWYDEGEERNRGNFPPRFSGRQFPNYSSELNVNALELEDSALYLCASGLDRGPRYSYEQYFGPGTRLTVT.